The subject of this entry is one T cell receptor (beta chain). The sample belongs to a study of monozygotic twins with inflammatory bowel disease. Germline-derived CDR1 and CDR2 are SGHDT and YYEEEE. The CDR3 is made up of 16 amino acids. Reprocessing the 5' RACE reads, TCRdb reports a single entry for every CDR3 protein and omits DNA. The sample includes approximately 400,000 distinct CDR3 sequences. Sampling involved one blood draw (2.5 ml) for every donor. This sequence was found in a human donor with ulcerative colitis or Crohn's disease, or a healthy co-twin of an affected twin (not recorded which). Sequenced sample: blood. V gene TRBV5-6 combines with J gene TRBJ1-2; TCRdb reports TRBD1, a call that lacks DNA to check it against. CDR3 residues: CASSSTGTEAYGGYTF.